This T cell receptor beta chain comes out of a study of graft-versus-host responses after intestinal transplantation. Study-level background: Isolated intestinal, liver-intestinal, or multivisceral transplants had been given to the recipients. After anti-thymocyte globulin induction, recipients took tacrolimus and steroids for three to four years.

Of note for this clone: Its antigen is as yet unknown.

TCRdb keeps only in-frame clones here, not all; method: immunoSEQ multiplex PCR. The repertoire has approximately 80,000 clones, about 89% of them found once; the top ten carry approximately 0.35%. Points from the study as a whole: GvH clones occurred in recipient marrow; some first appeared in ileum or blood.

V dropped 4 bases and J dropped 9 bases, with 25 bases sitting between them. In germline, CDR1 is SGDLS, CDR2 YYNGEE. The CDR3 contains 16 residues. The material was unstimulated CD4+ T cells sorted from spleen or lymph node cells, obtained before intestinal transplant. The chain is built from TRBV9 and TRBJ2-5, with a weak D call TRBD2 (6 bases). This receptor was obtained from a human donor who received an intestinal transplant. This chain's CDR3 is CASSPGDGGPYGAQYF. CDR3 DNA sequence: TGTGCCAGCAGCCCGGGGGACGGGGGTCCTTATGGGGCCCAGTACTTC.